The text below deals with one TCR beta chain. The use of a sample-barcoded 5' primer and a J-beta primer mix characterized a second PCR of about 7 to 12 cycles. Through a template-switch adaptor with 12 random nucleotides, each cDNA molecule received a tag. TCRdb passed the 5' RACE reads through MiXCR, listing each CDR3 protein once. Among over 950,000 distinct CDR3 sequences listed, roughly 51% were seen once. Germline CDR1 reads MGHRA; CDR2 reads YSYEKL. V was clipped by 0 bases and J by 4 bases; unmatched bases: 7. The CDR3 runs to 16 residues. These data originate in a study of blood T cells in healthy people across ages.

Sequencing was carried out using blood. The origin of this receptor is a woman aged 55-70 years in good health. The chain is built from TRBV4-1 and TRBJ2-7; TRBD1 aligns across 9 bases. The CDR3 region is CASSQEERQGVYEQYF. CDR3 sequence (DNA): TGCGCCAGCAGCCAAGAGGAAAGACAGGGGGTATACGAGCAGTACTTC.